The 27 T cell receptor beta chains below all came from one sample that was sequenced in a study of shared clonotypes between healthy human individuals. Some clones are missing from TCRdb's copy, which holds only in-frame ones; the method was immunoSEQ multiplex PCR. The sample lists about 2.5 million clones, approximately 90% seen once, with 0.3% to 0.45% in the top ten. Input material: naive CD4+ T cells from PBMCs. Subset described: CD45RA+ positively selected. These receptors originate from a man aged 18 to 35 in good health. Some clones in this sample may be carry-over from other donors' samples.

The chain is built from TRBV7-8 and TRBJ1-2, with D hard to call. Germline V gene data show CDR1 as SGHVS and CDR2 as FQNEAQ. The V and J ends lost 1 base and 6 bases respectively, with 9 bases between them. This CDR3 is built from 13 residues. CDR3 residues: CASSLGGVNGYTF. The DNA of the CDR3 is TGTGCCAGCAGCTTAGGTGGGGTTAATGGCTACACCTTC.

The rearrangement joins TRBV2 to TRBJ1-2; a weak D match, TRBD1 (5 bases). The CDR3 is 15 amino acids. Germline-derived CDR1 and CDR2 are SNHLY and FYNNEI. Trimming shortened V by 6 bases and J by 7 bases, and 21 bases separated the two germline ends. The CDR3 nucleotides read TGTGCCAGCAGACGAATGGGGGACCCGGGGAGTGGCTACACCTTC. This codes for CASRRMGDPGSGYTF.

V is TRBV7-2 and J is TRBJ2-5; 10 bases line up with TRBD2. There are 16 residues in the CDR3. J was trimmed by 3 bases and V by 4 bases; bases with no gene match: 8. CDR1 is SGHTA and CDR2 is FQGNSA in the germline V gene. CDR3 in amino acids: CASSYQRLAGEETQYF. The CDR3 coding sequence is TGTGCCAGCAGCTACCAGCGCCTAGCGGGAGAAGAGACCCAGTACTTC. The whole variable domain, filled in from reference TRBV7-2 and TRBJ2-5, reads GAGVSQSPSNKVTEKGKDVELRCDPISGHTALYWYRQSLGQGLEFLIYFQGNSAPDKSGLPSDRFSAERTGGSVSTLTIQRTQQEDSAVYLCASSYQRLAGEETQYFGPGTRLLVL.

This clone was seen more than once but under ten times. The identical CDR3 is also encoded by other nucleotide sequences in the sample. The CDR3 loop reads CASSERGSNTEAFF. Here the CDR3 DNA reads TGTGCCAGCAGTGAACGGGGGTCGAACACTGAAGCTTTCTTT. The chain links TRBV6-1 to TRBJ1-1; a possible D gene is TRBD1 (5 bases). Trimming shortened V by 2 bases and J by 1 base, and 8 bases separated the two germline ends. The germline CDR1 and CDR2 sequences are MNHNS and SASEGT. This CDR3 is built from 14 residues.

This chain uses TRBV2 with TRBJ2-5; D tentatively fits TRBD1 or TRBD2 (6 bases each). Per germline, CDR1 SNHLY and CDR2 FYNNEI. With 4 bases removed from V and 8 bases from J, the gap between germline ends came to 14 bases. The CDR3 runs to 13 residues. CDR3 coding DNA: TGTGCCAGCAGTGGTCTAGGGGGGAATACCCAGTACTTC. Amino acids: CASSGLGGNTQYF.

DNA of the CDR3: TGTGCCAGCTCACCGGGGGCAGATTCCTACGAGCAGTACTTC. This gives the protein CASSPGADSYEQYF. The chain recombines TRBV18 with TRBJ2-7, with D possibly being TRBD1 (6 bases). The germline V gene has CDR1 KGHSH and CDR2 LQKENI. V lost 3 bases, J lost 1 base, and 10 bases lay in between. This CDR3 has 14 residues.

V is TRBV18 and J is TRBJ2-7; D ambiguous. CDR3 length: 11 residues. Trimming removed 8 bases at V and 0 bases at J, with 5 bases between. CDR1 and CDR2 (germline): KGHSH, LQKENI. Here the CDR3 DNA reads TGTGCCAGCCAAAACTCCTACGAGCAGTACTTC. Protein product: CASQNSYEQYF.

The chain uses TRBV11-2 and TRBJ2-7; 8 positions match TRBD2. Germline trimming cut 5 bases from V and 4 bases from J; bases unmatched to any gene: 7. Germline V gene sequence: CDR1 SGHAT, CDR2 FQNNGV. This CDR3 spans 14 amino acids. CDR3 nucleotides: TGTGCCAGCAGCATCCCTGGACTAGCTTACGAGCAGTACTTC. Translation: CASSIPGLAYEQYF.

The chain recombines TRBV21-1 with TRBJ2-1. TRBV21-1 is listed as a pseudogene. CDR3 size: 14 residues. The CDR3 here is CASSDPRLGNEQFF. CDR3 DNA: TGTGCCAGCTCGGACCCCCGCTTAGGCAATGAGCAGTTCTTC.

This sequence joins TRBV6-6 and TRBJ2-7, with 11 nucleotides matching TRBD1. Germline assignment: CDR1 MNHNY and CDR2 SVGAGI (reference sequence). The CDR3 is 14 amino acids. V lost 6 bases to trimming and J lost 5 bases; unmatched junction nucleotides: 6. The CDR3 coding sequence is TGTGCCAGCAGCACCGGGACAGGGGGGAACGAGCAGTACTTC. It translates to CASSTGTGGNEQYF.

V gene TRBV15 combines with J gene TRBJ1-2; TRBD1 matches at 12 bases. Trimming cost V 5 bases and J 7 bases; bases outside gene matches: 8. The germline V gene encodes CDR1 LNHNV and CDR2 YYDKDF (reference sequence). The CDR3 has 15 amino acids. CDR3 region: CATSPRGTGGFGYTF. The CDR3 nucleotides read TGTGCCACCAGCCCCCGGGGGACAGGGGGCTTTGGCTACACCTTC.

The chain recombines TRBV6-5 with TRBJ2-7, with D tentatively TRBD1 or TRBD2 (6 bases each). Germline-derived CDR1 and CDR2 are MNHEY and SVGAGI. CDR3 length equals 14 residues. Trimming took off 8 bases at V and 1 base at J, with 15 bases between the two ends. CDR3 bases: TGTGCCAGCCAAAGACAGGAGGGGTCCTACGAGCAGTACTTC. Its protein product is CASQRQEGSYEQYF.

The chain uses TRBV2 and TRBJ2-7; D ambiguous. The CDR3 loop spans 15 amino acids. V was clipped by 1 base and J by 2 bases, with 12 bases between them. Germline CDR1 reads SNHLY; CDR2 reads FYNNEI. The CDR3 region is CASSEGPTPTYEQYF. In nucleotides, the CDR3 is TGTGCCAGCAGTGAAGGCCCTACGCCAACCTACGAGCAGTACTTC.

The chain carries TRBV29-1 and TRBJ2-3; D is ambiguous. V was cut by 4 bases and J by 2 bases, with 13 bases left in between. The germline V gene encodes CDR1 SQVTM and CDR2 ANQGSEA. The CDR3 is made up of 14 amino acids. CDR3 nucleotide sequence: TGCAGCGTTGGAGATTCTGAAAACACAGATACGCAGTATTTT. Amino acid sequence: CSVGDSENTDTQYF.

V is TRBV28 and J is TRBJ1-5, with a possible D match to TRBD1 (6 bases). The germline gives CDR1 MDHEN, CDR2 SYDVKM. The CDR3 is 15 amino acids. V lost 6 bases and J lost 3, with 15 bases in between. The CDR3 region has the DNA TGTGCCAGCAGGACCGGGACACCGAACAATCAGCCCCAGCATTTT. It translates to CASRTGTPNNQPQHF.

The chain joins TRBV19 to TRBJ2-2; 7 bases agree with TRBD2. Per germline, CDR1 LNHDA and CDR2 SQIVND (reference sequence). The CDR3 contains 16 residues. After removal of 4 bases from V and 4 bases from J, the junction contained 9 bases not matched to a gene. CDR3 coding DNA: TGTGCCAGTAGTACCCGACTAGCAGATGTCACCGGGGAGCTGTTTTTT. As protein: CASSTRLADVTGELFF.

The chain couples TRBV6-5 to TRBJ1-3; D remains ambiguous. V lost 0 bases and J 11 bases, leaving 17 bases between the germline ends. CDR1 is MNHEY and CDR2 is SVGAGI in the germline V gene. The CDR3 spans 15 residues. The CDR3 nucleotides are TGTGCCAGCAGTTACTCTACCCCGTCGGACCGCCCCATATATTTT. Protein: CASSYSTPSDRPIYF.

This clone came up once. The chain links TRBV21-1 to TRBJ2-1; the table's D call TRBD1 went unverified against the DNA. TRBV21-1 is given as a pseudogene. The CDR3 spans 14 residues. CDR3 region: CASTPGEPRGAEFF. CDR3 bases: TGTGCCAGCACCCCAGGGGAGCCTCGAGGCGCGGAGTTCTTC.

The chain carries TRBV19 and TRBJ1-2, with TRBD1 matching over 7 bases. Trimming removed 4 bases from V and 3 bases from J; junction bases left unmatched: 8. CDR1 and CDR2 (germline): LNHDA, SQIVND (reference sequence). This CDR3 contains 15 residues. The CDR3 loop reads CASSTTWDSDYGYTF. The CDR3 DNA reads TGTGCCAGTAGTACTACTTGGGACAGCGACTATGGCTACACCTTC.

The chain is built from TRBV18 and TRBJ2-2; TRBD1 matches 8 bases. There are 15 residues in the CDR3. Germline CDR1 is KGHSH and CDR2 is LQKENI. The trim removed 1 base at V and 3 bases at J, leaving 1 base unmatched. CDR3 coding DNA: TGTGCCAGCTCACCACTGACAGGGGACACCGGGGAGCTGTTTTTT. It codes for CASSPLTGDTGELFF.

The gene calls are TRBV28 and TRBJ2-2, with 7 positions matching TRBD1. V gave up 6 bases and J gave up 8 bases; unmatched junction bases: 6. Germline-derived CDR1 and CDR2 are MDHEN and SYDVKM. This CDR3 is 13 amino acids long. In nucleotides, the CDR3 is TGTGCCAGCAGCACCCCGGGACAGGGGGAGCTGTTTTTT. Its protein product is CASSTPGQGELFF.

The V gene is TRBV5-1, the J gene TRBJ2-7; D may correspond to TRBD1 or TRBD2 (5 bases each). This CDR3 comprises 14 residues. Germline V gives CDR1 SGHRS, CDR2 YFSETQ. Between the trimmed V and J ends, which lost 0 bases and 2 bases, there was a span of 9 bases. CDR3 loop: CASSLVGDAYEQYF. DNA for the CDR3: TGCGCCAGCAGCTTGGTGGGGGACGCCTACGAGCAGTACTTC.

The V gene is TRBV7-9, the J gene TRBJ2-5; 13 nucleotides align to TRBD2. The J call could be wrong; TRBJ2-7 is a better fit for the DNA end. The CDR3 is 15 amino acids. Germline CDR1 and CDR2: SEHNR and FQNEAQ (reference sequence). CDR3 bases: TGTGCCAGCAGCTCCAGGACTAGCGGGAGCTACGAGCAGTACTTC. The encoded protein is CASSSRTSGSYEQYF.

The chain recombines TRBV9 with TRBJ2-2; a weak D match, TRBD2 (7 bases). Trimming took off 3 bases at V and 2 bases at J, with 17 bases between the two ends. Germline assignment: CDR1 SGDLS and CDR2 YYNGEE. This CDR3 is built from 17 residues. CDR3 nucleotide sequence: TGTGCCAGCAGCGCGACGGGGGGCTCCATCAACACCGGGGAGCTGTTTTTT. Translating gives CASSATGGSINTGELFF.

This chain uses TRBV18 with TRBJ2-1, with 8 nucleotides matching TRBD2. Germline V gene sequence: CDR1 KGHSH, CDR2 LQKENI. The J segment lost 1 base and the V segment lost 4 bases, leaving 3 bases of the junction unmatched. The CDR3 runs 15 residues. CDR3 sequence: CASSLGLVSYNEQFF. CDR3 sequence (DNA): TGTGCCAGCTCACTGGGACTAGTTTCCTACAATGAGCAGTTCTTC.

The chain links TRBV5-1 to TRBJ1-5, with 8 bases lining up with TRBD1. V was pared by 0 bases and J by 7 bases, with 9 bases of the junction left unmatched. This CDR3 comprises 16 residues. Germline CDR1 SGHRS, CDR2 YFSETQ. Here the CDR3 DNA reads TGCGCCAGCAGCTTGGACCCCAGGGGGCCAGGGCAGCCCCAGCATTTT. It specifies CASSLDPRGPGQPQHF.

The CDR3 DNA is TGTGCCAGTAGTATAGGAGCTAGCGGTACCTACGAGCAGTACTTC. Protein product: CASSIGASGTYEQYF. The chain has TRBV19 and TRBJ2-7; 7 bases are a match to TRBD2. The CDR3 runs to 15 residues. Germline V lookup: CDR1 LNHDA, CDR2 SQIVND (reference sequence). V lost 1 base, J lost 2 bases, and 5 bases stayed unmatched.